This T cell receptor (beta chain) was recovered during a study of blood T cell repertoires in COVID-19. As for the study in general: The origin of the acute and convalescent COVID-19 samples was the United States, Italy and Spain. The analysed material was cDNA or gDNA that came from T cells, B-cell-depleted T cells, or PBMCs.

As handled by the study authors: Amplification from reference gene primers served as the basis for estimated nucleated cell counts. Clones were read by immunoSEQ multiplex PCR, and TCRdb kept only the in-frame ones, dropping some. The DNA was the basis for D and trimming; V, J and clone size are from that table. The sample holds around 150,000 clones, about 86% seen once. From germline, CDR1 is KGHSH and CDR2 LQKENI. The V and J ends lost 4 bases and 5 bases respectively, with 11 bases between them. CDR3 length: 13 residues. This clonotype originated in a woman in her forties with acute or convalescent COVID-19. J is TRBJ2-5 and V is TRBV18; maybe TRBD2 (6 bases). Material: peripheral blood. The CDR3: CASSQTSAETQYF. The DNA for the CDR3 is TGTGCCAGCTCACAGACTAGTGCGGAGACCCAGTACTTC.